The 3 T cell receptor beta chains reported below all come from one sample, sequenced in a study of T cell repertoires in cytomegalovirus infection. What these receptors recognize is not known. TCRdb reprocessed the reads via MiXCR and lists one record per CDR3 protein. The table has more than 250,000 distinct CDR3 sequences, roughly 25% seen once. The specimen comprised cultured PBMCs, sampled from culture after CMV antigen stimulation. These receptors came from a human donor in good health (CMV status not recorded). Some clones in this sample may be carry-over from other donors' samples.

This clonotype was detected a few times. CDR3 sequence: CATSRGAGGLYNEQFF. The CDR3 DNA is TGTGCCACCAGCCGGGGAGCGGGAGGCCTCTACAATGAGCAGTTCTTC. This rearrangement joins TRBV24-1 to TRBJ2-1; TRBD2 agrees at 9 bases. Germline-derived CDR1 and CDR2 are KGHDR and SFDVKD. This CDR3 spans 16 amino acids. With V trimmed by 7 bases and J by 3 bases, 9 bases remained unmatched.

The rearrangement uses TRBV27 and TRBJ2-7; D remains unclear. There are 13 residues in the CDR3. V was clipped by 8 bases and J by 5 bases, with 16 bases between them. The germline V gene has CDR1 MNHEY and CDR2 SMNVEV (reference sequence). CDR3 DNA: TGTGCCAGCCGCCCCCCCGACCCTAACGAGCAGTACGTC. Residues: CASRPPDPNEQYV.

This clonotype was seen more than once but under ten times. V is TRBV4-1 and J is TRBJ1-1; D uncertain. From germline, CDR1 is MGHRA and CDR2 YSYEKL. V was trimmed by 1 base and J by 1 base, leaving 10 bases between them. The CDR3 is made up of 15 amino acids. For the CDR3, the DNA is TGCGCCAGCAGCCAAGCTCAATGGCCGAACACTGAAGCTTTCTTT. Amino acids: CASSQAQWPNTEAFF.